This T cell receptor (beta chain) was recovered during a study of naive and memory T cell subsets. Alpha and beta libraries were amplified separately from the second PCR onward. Per germline, CDR1 SNHLY and CDR2 FYNNEI. V was clipped by 4 bases and J by 4 bases; unmatched bases: 9. This CDR3 has 16 residues. An equimolar mix of two oligonucleotides served as the beta constant-region primer for TRBC1 and TRBC2. Four rounds of PCR amplified the ligated cDNA using nested alpha and beta constant-region primers plus SP2. Each CDR3 protein gets one entry after TCRdb re-called the UMI-ligation and nested PCR reads with MiXCR. The table has 95,000 to 150,000 distinct CDR3 sequences, 36% seen once; the top ten hold 0.8% to 1%.

The chain has TRBV2 and TRBJ2-3; 9 nucleotides line up with TRBD2. The sequence came from a human donor in good health. Sequences were obtained from central memory CD4+ T cells from blood. The CDR3 loop is CASSVSSGTRADTQYF. The CDR3, as DNA: TGTGCCAGCAGTGTGTCTAGCGGGACGAGAGCAGATACGCAGTATTTT.